Sequencing of this T cell receptor beta chain was carried out in a study of shared clonotypes between healthy human individuals (dated by TCRdb to the early 2020s). With respect to the entire study: Two women and three men aged 18 to 49 years were included in the cohort. Leukapheresis yielded between about 0.94 and 10 billion PBMCs per donor. Different laboratories and diverse techniques were used to prepare libraries and sequence TCR repertoires, to increase sequencing depth and limit assay-specific biases. Per donor, three plates each were used for CD4 naive and CD4 memory, two for CD8 naive, and one for CD8 memory. The study deeply sequenced blood TCR repertoires of about 5 healthy adults to estimate repertoire size and the extent of clonotype sharing between individuals. Broader findings and caveats from the paper: Sharing across a handful of donors was observed for 4.5% to 6.5% of naive CD4, under 4% of naive CD8, about 2.5% of memory CD4, and less than 0.45% of memory CD8 clonotypes. Estimated clonotype richness was generally larger for naive than for memory subsets. Only blood was sampled, and tissue TCR repertoires likely differ from those in blood. The genetic and exposure-history diversity represented was limited by the small number of donors. Pairwise subsampling led to the expectation that sequencing depth would affect the degree of clonotype sharing among donors. Incomplete sequencing was indicated by rarefaction of sorted-subset datasets, despite the large sequencing depth. Compared with non-shared clonotypes, the clonotypes found in all four sorted-subset donors had higher generation probabilities.

The junction carries 10 bases between V and J, which are trimmed by 4 bases and 4 bases respectively. There are 13 amino acids in the CDR3, from cysteine to phenylalanine inclusive. Only the CDR3 part of the read is kept: 39 bases, read in frame from the first base. Via the germline V gene (reference sequence), CDR1 is LNHDA and CDR2 SQIVND. Donors were healthy HIV-negative adults with no recently reported acute infections or vaccinations. All donors were Caucasian adults living in Nashville, Tennessee, USA. CD4+ T cells were enriched by magnetic negative selection; naive cells were then positively selected on CD45RA, and the negative fraction formed the memory subset. Blood was obtained by leukapheresis, after which PBMCs were separated by Ficoll-Histopaque density gradient centrifugation and cryopreserved in liquid nitrogen vapor phase. Analytical flow cytometry was used to check the purity and quantity of every magnetically sorted T cell population. Each sorted fraction had its genomic DNA isolated and then quantified by UV absorbance on a Nanodrop 2000c.

Using the deep immunoSEQ assay, TCR CDR3 regions were amplified from genomic DNA by multiplex PCR. Genomic DNA extracted from each cell subset was distributed evenly over all wells of several immunoSEQ 96-well plates, and each plate served as one replicate. For sorted subsets, approximately 0.2 ug of genomic DNA, equivalent to tens of thousands of T cell genomes, went into each replicate PCR. Purified libraries were measured with a Qubit 3.0 fluorometer, size-checked on a Bioanalyzer 2100, and measured again with the KAPA Library Quantification kit. Each immunoSEQ 96-well plate was sequenced on its own single-read 150-cycle Illumina NextSeq 550 flow cell. Under the source paper's analysis protocol: Because only junctional sequences without quality scores were contained in the immunoSEQ output, filtering matching that applied to full-length reads could not be performed. Sequences were annotated with PyIR, a Python wrapper for IgBLAST v1.9, using IMGT germline references to assign V/J genes and CDR3. Reads were removed for weak V/J assignments (E-value above 1e-6), missing CDR3, stop codons, out-of-frame junctions, or ambiguous translated residues. V3J clonotypes were defined as sequences sharing the same inferred V gene, J gene, and CDR3 amino acid sequence. To compute the percentage overlap between repertoires, the number of shared unique clonotypes was divided by the size of the smaller repertoire. RTK rarefaction, the Chao1 estimator, and Recon v2.1 estimates of unobserved clonotypes were used to assess repertoire richness. For all TCRbeta clonotypes obtained by the gDNA method from four donors, generation probabilities were computed with OLGA. The clones in this table, taken by TCRdb from immuneACCESS, are in-frame only. Not every clone is retained; where verified, under half of the shortfall comes from an unresolved V gene, and the cause of the rest is unknown. That table supplies the V and J calls and clone size; D and trimming were determined from the DNA. This sample comprises more than 1.2 million clones, approximately 98.5% of them detected only once. The biggest ten clones account for approximately 0.4% of the sample.

This clone occurred once. The antigen it recognizes is unknown. One base away there is no much larger clone; base qualities are not given. Other DNA sequences in this sample translate to the same CDR3. The chain uses TRBV19 and TRBJ1-2; TRBD1 is a possible D gene, resting on 5 matching bases. Input material: naive CD4+ T cells sorted from blood. The cell subset or site label here, explained by the study, means: CD45RA+ positively selected. This clonotype was obtained from a man aged 25-45 years in good health. The DNA is as follows: TGTGCCAGTAGTAGAGGTGGGGGCTATGGCTACACCTTC. Its product reads: CASSRGGGYGYTF.